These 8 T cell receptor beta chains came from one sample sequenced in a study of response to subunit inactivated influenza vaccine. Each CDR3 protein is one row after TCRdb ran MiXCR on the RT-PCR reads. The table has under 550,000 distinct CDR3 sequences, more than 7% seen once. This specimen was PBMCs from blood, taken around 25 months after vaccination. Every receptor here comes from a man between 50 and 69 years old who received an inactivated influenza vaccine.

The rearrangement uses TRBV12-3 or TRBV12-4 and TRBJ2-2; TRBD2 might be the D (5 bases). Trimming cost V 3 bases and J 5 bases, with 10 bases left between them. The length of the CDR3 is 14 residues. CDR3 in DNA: TGTGCCAGCAGTTTTACCCGGGGTACCGGGGAGCTGTTTTTT. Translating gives CASSFTRGTGELFF.

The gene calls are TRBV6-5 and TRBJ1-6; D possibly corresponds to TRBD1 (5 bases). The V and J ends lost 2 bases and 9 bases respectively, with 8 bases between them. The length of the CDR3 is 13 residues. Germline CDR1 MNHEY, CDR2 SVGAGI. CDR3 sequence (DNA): TGTGCCAGCAGTTACAGGGGTTTTTCACCCCTCCACTTT. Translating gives CASSYRGFSPLHF.

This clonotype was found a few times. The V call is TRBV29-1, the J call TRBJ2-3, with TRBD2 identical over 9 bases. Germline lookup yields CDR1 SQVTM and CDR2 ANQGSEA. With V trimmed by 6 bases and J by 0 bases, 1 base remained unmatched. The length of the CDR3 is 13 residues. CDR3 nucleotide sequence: TGCAGCGTCGGGACTAGCAGCACAGATACGCAGTATTTT. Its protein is CSVGTSSTDTQYF.

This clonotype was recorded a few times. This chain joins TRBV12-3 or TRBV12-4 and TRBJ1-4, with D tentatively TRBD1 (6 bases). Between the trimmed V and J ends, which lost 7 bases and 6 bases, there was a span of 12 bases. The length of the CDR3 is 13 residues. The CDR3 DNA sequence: TGTGCCAGCACCTCAGGGGCCTATGAAAAACTGTTTTTT. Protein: CASTSGAYEKLFF.

The CDR3 nucleotides are TGCGCCAGCAGCCAAGTAGGAAGCCGCTATAATTCACCCCTCCACTTT. Its protein is CASSQVGSRYNSPLHF. The V gene is TRBV4-3, the J gene TRBJ1-6; D is ambiguous. Germline V gene data show CDR1 as LGHNA and CDR2 as YSLEER. This CDR3 comprises 16 residues. V was cut by 1 base and J by 3 bases, with 10 bases left in between.

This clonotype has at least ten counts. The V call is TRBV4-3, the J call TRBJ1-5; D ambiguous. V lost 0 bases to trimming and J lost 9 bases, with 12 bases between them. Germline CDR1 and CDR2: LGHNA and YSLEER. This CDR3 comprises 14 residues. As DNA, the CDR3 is TGCGCCAGCAGCCAAGATTGGCCCCGGGGGCCCCAGCATTTT. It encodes CASSQDWPRGPQHF.

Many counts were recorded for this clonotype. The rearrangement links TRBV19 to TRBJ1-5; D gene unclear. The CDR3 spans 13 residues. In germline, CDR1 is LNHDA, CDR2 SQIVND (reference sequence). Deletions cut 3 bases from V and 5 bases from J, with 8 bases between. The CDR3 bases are TGTGCCAGTAGTATCCGGATGGATCAGCCCCAGCATTTT. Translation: CASSIRMDQPQHF.

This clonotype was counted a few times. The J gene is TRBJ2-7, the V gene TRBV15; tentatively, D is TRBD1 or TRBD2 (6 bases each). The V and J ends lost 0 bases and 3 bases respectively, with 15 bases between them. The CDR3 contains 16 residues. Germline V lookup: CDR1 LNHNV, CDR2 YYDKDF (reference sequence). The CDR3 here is CATSRDPDRTNYEQYF. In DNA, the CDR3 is TGTGCCACCAGCAGAGATCCTGACAGGACTAACTACGAGCAGTACTTC.